The 26 T cell receptor beta chains below come from one sample, sequenced in a study of T cell responses to AZD1222 COVID-19 vaccine. Here immunoSEQ multiplex PCR was the method, and the copy in TCRdb shows in-frame clones only, minus some. The repertoire holds 150,000 to 160,000 clones, with less than 95% as singletons. The material sequenced was peripheral blood, taken on day 0 of AZD1222 vaccination. These receptor sequences come from an adult in good health.

This clone was recorded a few times. The chain recombines TRBV6-5 with TRBJ2-2; no clear D. V was cut by 2 bases and J by 7 bases, with 11 bases left in between. The CDR3 extends over 14 amino acids. The germline V gene has CDR1 MNHEY and CDR2 SVGAGI. Written as DNA, the CDR3 is TGTGCCAGCAGTTACCAACTAATGGGCGGGGAGCTGTTTTTT. It translates to CASSYQLMGGELFF.

The genes are TRBV27 and TRBJ1-1; TRBD1 is a possible D gene (5 bases). The V and J ends lost 0 bases and 4 bases respectively, with 9 bases between them. The germline gives CDR1 MNHEY, CDR2 SMNVEV (reference sequence). The CDR3 covers 14 residues. This chain's CDR3 is CASSLSGGATEAFF. In nucleotides, the CDR3 is TGTGCCAGCAGTTTATCGGGGGGTGCCACTGAAGCTTTCTTT.

The V and J genes are TRBV7-9 and TRBJ2-7, with TRBD1 matching over 9 bases. The germline gives CDR1 SEHNR, CDR2 FQNEAQ (reference sequence). V was pared by 3 bases and J by 4 bases, with 7 bases of the junction left unmatched. The CDR3 contains 15 residues. CDR3 protein: CASSFPPGQGYEQYF. CDR3 sequence (DNA): TGTGCCAGCAGCTTCCCTCCGGGACAGGGATACGAGCAGTACTTC.

This chain uses TRBV6-2 or TRBV6-3 with TRBJ2-1; perhaps TRBD2 as D (6 bases). CDR1 MNHEY and CDR2 SVGEGT come from the germline V gene. The CDR3 length is 17 residues. V was clipped by 4 bases and J by 4 bases, with 20 bases between them. The CDR3 here is CASSFLSSGKIYNEQFF. The CDR3 DNA is TGTGCCAGCAGTTTTCTTAGTAGCGGAAAAATATACAATGAGCAGTTCTTC.

The chain combines TRBV6-1 with TRBJ2-7; TRBD1 matches 10 bases. This CDR3 comprises 17 residues. The germline CDR1 and CDR2 sequences are MNHNS and SASEGT. The trim removed 3 bases at V and 2 bases at J, leaving 10 bases unmatched. CDR3 region: CASSEGQGWSAAYEQYF. The CDR3 nucleotides read TGTGCCAGCAGTGAGGGACAGGGGTGGTCCGCCGCCTACGAGCAGTACTTC.

This chain connects TRBV2 to TRBJ2-1, with TRBD1 identical over 7 bases. J was trimmed by 6 bases and V by 7 bases; bases with no gene match: 9. The CDR3 is 14 residues long. Germline CDR1 and CDR2: SNHLY and FYNNEI. The CDR3 DNA reads as TGTGCCAGCACCGACAGGGCCTCAACCAATGAGCAGTTCTTC. This sequence encodes CASTDRASTNEQFF.

This sequence joins TRBV11-3 and TRBJ2-7; D assignment may be TRBD1 or TRBD2 (5 bases each). The germline V gene encodes CDR1 SGHNT and CDR2 YENEEA. V was shortened by 1 base and J by 6 bases, with 10 bases between the two germline ends. The CDR3 runs to 13 residues. For the CDR3, the DNA is TGTGCCAGCAGCTTAGGTATGAGGGGCGAGCAGTACTTC. It is translated as CASSLGMRGEQYF.

The chain links TRBV6-5 to TRBJ1-3; D ambiguous. CDR1 is MNHEY, CDR2 SVGAGI, per germline. This CDR3 has 16 residues. V was cut by 0 bases and J by 3 bases, with 12 bases left in between. CDR3 in DNA: TGTGCCAGCAGTTACTCGAGAAGGGTTGGTGGAAACACCATATATTTT. Translated: CASSYSRRVGGNTIYF.

This clone has just one count. The rearrangement joins TRBV6-5 to TRBJ2-7, with 8 bases aligning to TRBD2. CDR3 length: 14 amino acids. In germline, CDR1 is MNHEY, CDR2 SVGAGI. The junction had 2 bases not matched to a gene; V was cut back by 1 base and J by 3 bases. The CDR3 is CASSYFSGSYEQYF. CDR3 in DNA: TGTGCCAGCAGTTACTTCAGCGGGAGCTACGAGCAGTACTTC.

The chain employs TRBV7-6 and TRBJ2-7, with 7 bases lining up with TRBD1. V shed 5 bases and J 4 bases; nucleotides not matched to a gene: 8. Germline V CDR1 and CDR2: SGHVS, FNYEAQ. This CDR3 region has 14 residues. Written as DNA, the CDR3 is TGTGCCAGCAGCCCCACAGGGGAGCTGTACGAGCAGTACTTC. The encoded protein is CASSPTGELYEQYF. The full variable domain, its missing parts supplied by reference TRBV7-6 and TRBJ2-7, is GAGVSQSPRYKVTKRGQDVALRCDPISGHVSLYWYRQALGQGPEFLTYFNYEAQQDKSGLPNDRFSAERPEGSISTLTIQRTEQRDSAMYRCASSPTGELYEQYFGPGTRLTVT.

V gene TRBV7-8 combines with J gene TRBJ2-1; 13 nucleotides match TRBD2. The J segment lost 5 bases and the V segment lost 3 bases, leaving 1 base of the junction unmatched. There are 15 residues in the CDR3. Per germline, CDR1 SGHVS and CDR2 FQNEAQ. The CDR3 loop reads CASSFGTSGDNEQFF. The CDR3 DNA sequence: TGTGCCAGCAGCTTCGGGACTAGCGGGGACAATGAGCAGTTCTTC. Filled out from reference TRBV7-8 and TRBJ2-1, the complete variable domain reads GAGVSQSPRYKVAKRGQDVALRCDPISGHVSLFWYQQALGQGPEFLTYFQNEAQLDKSGLPSDRFFAERPEGSVSTLKIQRTQQEDSAVYLCASSFGTSGDNEQFFGPGTRLTVL.

The chain combines TRBV6-1 with TRBJ2-5, with TRBD2 matching 8 bases. Germline V gene data show CDR1 as MNHNS and CDR2 as SASEGT. The V and J ends lost 4 bases and 4 bases, in that order; junction bases with no gene match: 5. This CDR3 has 14 amino acids. The CDR3 DNA follows: TGTGCCAGCAGTGGAGCGGGAGTTGGAGAGACCCAGTACTTC. Protein sequence: CASSGAGVGETQYF.

The chain links TRBV10-2 to TRBJ2-5; TRBD2 matches at 11 bases. CDR3 length: 17 amino acids. V dropped 6 bases and J dropped 5; count of bases not matched to a gene: 14. Germline assignment: CDR1 WSHSY and CDR2 SAAADI. CDR3 sequence (DNA): TGCGCCAGCAGCCAATTAGCGGGAGGGCCGGGTGCGGAGACCCAGTACTTC. It translates to CASSQLAGGPGAETQYF.

The chain recombines TRBV6-2 or TRBV6-3 with TRBJ1-4, with TRBD1 matching 9 bases. With V trimmed by 4 bases and J by 7 bases, 7 bases remained unmatched. Germline V gene data show CDR1 as MNHEY and CDR2 as SVGEGT. The CDR3 totals 15 residues. CDR3 nucleotides: TGTGCCAGCAGTTCGATACAGGGGGCGCTTGAAAAACTGTTTTTT. The encoded protein is CASSSIQGALEKLFF.

CDR3 protein: CSASRGLAAETQYF. The CDR3 bases are TGCAGTGCTAGTAGGGGACTAGCGGCAGAGACCCAGTACTTC. The V and J genes are TRBV20-1 and TRBJ2-5, with 11 positions matching TRBD2. The CDR3 covers 14 residues. CDR1 and CDR2 from the germline V gene are DFQATT and SNEGSKA (reference sequence). J lost 4 bases, V lost 3 bases, and 4 bases had no gene match.

This clone has just a few counts. This chain links TRBV6-1 with TRBJ1-2, with 10 bases identical to TRBD1. After removal of 0 bases from V and 7 bases from J, the junction contained 5 bases not matched to a gene. Germline assignment: CDR1 MNHNS and CDR2 SASEGT. The CDR3 is 15 amino acids. The DNA of the CDR3 is TGTGCCAGCAGTGAAGCTGACAGGGGGCGGCGTGGCTACACCTTC. It specifies CASSEADRGRRGYTF.

This clone was detected a few times. The gene calls are TRBV7-2 and TRBJ2-7; D gene ambiguous. Per germline, CDR1 SGHTA and CDR2 FQGNSA. The CDR3 consists of 13 residues. The V end was cut by 2 bases, the J end by 0 bases, with 5 bases between. CDR3: CASSLPHSYEQYF. CDR3 nucleotide sequence: TGTGCCAGCAGCTTACCACACTCCTACGAGCAGTACTTC.

V is TRBV19 and J is TRBJ2-7; TRBD1 is a possible D gene (5 bases). The germline V gene encodes CDR1 LNHDA and CDR2 SQIVND (reference sequence). This CDR3 region has 14 residues. Trimming cost V 1 base and J 1 base, with 8 bases left between them. CDR3 bases: TGTGCCAGTAGTATAGGGGGCACTTCCTACGAGCAGTACTTC. Protein sequence: CASSIGGTSYEQYF.

V and J are TRBV18 and TRBJ2-7; D is unclear. The CDR3 contains 12 residues. The V end lost 2 bases, the J end lost 4 bases, and 6 bases lay between the germline ends. The V gene's germline CDR1 is KGHSH and CDR2 LQKENI. CDR3 amino acids: CASSPGRYEQYF. CDR3 in DNA: TGTGCCAGCTCACCAGGTCGTTACGAGCAGTACTTC.

V gene TRBV19 combines with J gene TRBJ1-5; no clear D gene. This CDR3 region has 14 residues. Germline V lookup: CDR1 LNHDA, CDR2 SQIVND (reference sequence). Trimming left V 1 base short and J 1 base short, with 5 bases between. CDR3 coding DNA: TGTGCCAGTAGTATAGGAGAAAGCAATCAGCCCCAGCATTTT. Translation gives CASSIGESNQPQHF. Complete variable domain (other parts from reference TRBV19 and TRBJ1-5): DGGITQSPKYLFRKEGQNVTLSCEQNLNHDAMYWYRQDPGQGLRLIYYSQIVNDFQKGDIAEGYSVSREKKESFPLTVTSAQKNPTAFYLCASSIGESNQPQHFGDGTRLSIL.

The genes are TRBV24-1 and TRBJ2-2, with D perhaps TRBD2 (6 bases). This CDR3 is 16 amino acids long. Per the germline V gene, CDR1 is KGHDR and CDR2 is SFDVKD. V lost 7 bases and J 1 base, leaving 15 bases between the germline ends. CDR3 sequence (DNA): TGTGCCACCAGCTATACCGGGACTCTGAACACCGGGGAGCTGTTTTTT. It codes for CATSYTGTLNTGELFF.

V gene TRBV23-1 combines with J gene TRBJ1-1, with D possibly TRBD1 on 6 matching bases. TRBV23-1 is classed as an ORF, of uncertain function. V was pared by 6 bases and J by 1 base, with 12 bases between. The CDR3 totals 14 residues. The CDR3 bases are TGCGCCAGCAGAGAAGGGACACAGAACACTGAAGCTTTCTTT. Translated: CASREGTQNTEAFF.

This sequence joins TRBV5-1 and TRBJ2-3; 7 bases map to TRBD1. The junction had 10 bases not matched to a gene; V was cut back by 6 bases and J by 3 bases. The germline V gene encodes CDR1 SGHRS and CDR2 YFSETQ. This CDR3 is 15 amino acids long. CDR3: CASNTVGTETDTQYF. CDR3 nucleotide sequence: TGCGCCAGCAACACGGTAGGGACAGAGACAGATACGCAGTATTTT.

The genes are TRBV15 and TRBJ1-4; 8 bases are shared with TRBD1. The CDR3 contains 16 residues. The trim removed 3 bases at V and 7 bases at J, leaving 10 bases unmatched. Germline V CDR1 and CDR2: LNHNV, YYDKDF (reference sequence). CDR3 protein: CATSRVRSGGSEKLFF. The CDR3 DNA sequence: TGTGCCACCAGCAGGGTGCGATCAGGGGGCTCTGAAAAACTGTTTTTT.

Only a few counts were recorded for this clone. This chain connects TRBV14 to TRBJ1-1; the D gene is possibly TRBD1 (5 bases). Trimming took off 7 bases at V and 3 bases at J, with 15 bases between the two ends. This CDR3 has 14 residues. CDR1 and CDR2 from the germline V gene are SGHDN and FVKESK. CDR3 in amino acids: CASNPWGKDTEAFF. For the CDR3, the DNA is TGTGCCAGCAACCCATGGGGGAAAGACACTGAAGCTTTCTTT.

The rearrangement links TRBV12-2 to TRBJ1-2. TRBV12-2 is a pseudogene segment. This CDR3 comprises 10 residues. This CDR3 is CASRLVFFRF. CDR3 coding DNA: TGTGCAAGTCGCTTAGTCTTTTTTAGATTC.